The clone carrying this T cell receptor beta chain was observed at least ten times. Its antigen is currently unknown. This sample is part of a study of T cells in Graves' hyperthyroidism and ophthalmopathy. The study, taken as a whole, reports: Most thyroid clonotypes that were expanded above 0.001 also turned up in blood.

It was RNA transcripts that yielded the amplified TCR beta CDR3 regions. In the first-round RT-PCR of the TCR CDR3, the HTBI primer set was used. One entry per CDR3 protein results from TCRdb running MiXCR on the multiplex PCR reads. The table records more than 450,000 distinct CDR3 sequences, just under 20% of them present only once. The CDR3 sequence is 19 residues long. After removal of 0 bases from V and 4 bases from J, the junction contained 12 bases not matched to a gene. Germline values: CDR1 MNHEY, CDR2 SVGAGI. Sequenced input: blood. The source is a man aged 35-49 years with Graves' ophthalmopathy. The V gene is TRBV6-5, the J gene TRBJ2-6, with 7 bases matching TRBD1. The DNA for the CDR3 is TGTGCCAGCAGTTACTCGTCTCGACAGGGAGTTTCCGGGGCCAACGTCCTGACTTTC. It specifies CASSYSSRQGVSGANVLTF.